This T cell receptor beta chain was identified in a study of blood T cell repertoires in COVID-19. About the research overall: PBMCs, B-cell-depleted T cells, or T cells were the source of the cDNA or gDNA that made up the material.

Germline V gene data show CDR1 as MNHNY and CDR2 as SVGAGI (reference sequence). The CDR3 spans 15 residues. Trimming took 6 bases from V and 2 from J; bases not matched to a gene: 5. Original analysis: Reference gene primer amplification gave estimated nucleated cell counts. This table comes from immunoSEQ multiplex PCR, and its TCRdb copy is limited to in-frame clones, with some not included. V, J and clone size are those of that table, while D and trimming were read from the DNA. The sample yields around 75,000 clones, 86% seen once. A single count supports this clone. Sequenced material: peripheral blood. This chain joins TRBV6-6 and TRBJ2-1; 9 bases line up with TRBD2. The clonotype comes from a man aged 70-80 years with active COVID-19. For the CDR3, the DNA is TGTGCCAGCAGGCAAATAGCGGGGGCCTACAATGAGCAGTTCTTC. This codes for CASRQIAGAYNEQFF.